A selection of T cell receptor beta chains follows, all from one sample in a study of CD8 T cells in Susac syndrome. MiXCR, applied by TCRdb to the immunoSEQ multiplex PCR reads, yields one record per CDR3 protein. The data contain over 100,000 distinct CDR3 sequences, less than 97% of them singletons. The sequenced material came from CD4+ T cells from PBMCs. These receptors all come from a human donor in good health. The CDR3 runs from the conserved cysteine through the conserved F or W. Fields, in order: D gene, J gene, V gene, CDR3 length, CDR3 DNA, CDR3 protein. The D gene is left open where the match is weak.

TRBD1	TRBJ2-1	TRBV6-5	15	TGTGCCAGCAGAACCGACAGGGGTTCGTACAATGAGCAGTTCTTC	CASRTDRGSYNEQFF
TRBD2	TRBJ2-3	TRBV6-2/TRBV6-3	15	TGTGCCAGCAGTCCCGGGACTAGAAGCACAGATACGCAGTATTTT	CASSPGTRSTDTQYF
TRBD2	TRBJ2-7	TRBV28	15	TGTGCCAGCAGTTCTCCTGGACTAGTTCCCTACGAGCAGTACTTC	CASSSPGLVPYEQYF
TRBD2	TRBJ2-5	TRBV7-2	16	TGTGCCAGCAGCCGTACACCGACGGGGGGGGCCAAGACGCCGTACTTC	CASSRTPTGGAKTPYF
NA	TRBJ2-3	TRBV9	16	TGTGCCAGCAGCGTAGAGGCACAAAGGATGACAGATACGCAGTATTTT	CASSVEAQRMTDTQYF
NA	TRBJ2-5	TRBV20-1	15	TGCAGTGCTGCCAAAACCCCGTGGCTAGCGGAGACCCAGTACTTC	CSAAKTPWLAETQYF
NA	TRBJ1-6	TRBV3-1	14	TGTGCCAGCAGCCCGGGAGGGAATAATTCACCCCTCCACTTT	CASSPGGNNSPLHF
NA	TRBJ1-1	TRBV19	13	TGTGCCAGTAGTATCCAAAGGGGGACTGAAGCTTTCTTT	CASSIQRGTEAFF
NA	TRBJ2-3	TRBV11-2	13	TGTGCCAGCAGCCCAGTTAAAAGCGTGTTGCAGTATTTT	CASSPVKSVLQYF
TRBD2	TRBJ2-7	TRBV7-2	17	TGTGCCAGCAGCCTAGGGGGTAGCGCGGGGGGCGACTACGAGCAGTACTTC	CASSLGGSAGGDYEQYF
TRBD1	TRBJ2-2	TRBV3-1	18	TGTGCCAGCAGCTTGAGAACCGGGACAGGGGCGAACACCGGGGAGCTGTTTTTT	CASSLRTGTGANTGELFF
NA	TRBJ1-1	TRBV3-1	13	TGTGCCAGCAGCCAAGGGGTCCGGGGTGAAGCTTTCTTT	CASSQGVRGEAFF
NA	TRBJ1-1	TRBV5-1	14	TGCGCCAGCAGCTTGGGGGCAGGGGACCTTGAAGCTTTCTTT	CASSLGAGDLEAFF
NA	TRBJ2-6	TRBV2	15	TGTGCCAGCAGTGAAATAAGGGCTGGGGCCAACGTCCTGACTTTC	CASSEIRAGANVLTF
NA	TRBJ1-5	TRBV7-2	14	TGTGCCAGCAGCTTAGGACATAGCAATCAGCCCCAGCATTTT	CASSLGHSNQPQHF
TRBD1	TRBJ2-7	TRBV18	14	TGTGCCAGCTCACCACCGACAGGGCACAACGAGCAGTACTTC	CASSPPTGHNEQYF
NA	TRBJ2-1	TRBV30	15	TGTGCCTGGAGTGTACGGGCCGCATCCTACAATGAGCAGTTCTTC	CAWSVRAASYNEQFF
NA	TRBJ2-4	TRBV14	16	TGTGCCAGCAGCCCCGATAGTGGGTTTGGCAAAAACATTCAGTACTTC	CASSPDSGFGKNIQYF
NA	TRBJ1-1	TRBV2	11	TGTGCCAGCACGGTGAACACTGAAGCTTTCTTT	CASTVNTEAFF
NA	TRBJ2-2	TRBV4-1	16	TGCGCCAGCAGTCAGCCGGGACGGATCAACACCGGGGAGCTGTTTTTT	CASSQPGRINTGELFF
TRBD1	TRBJ2-7	TRBV28	15	TGTGCCAGCAGTTTATCGGGGACAGGGGGCTACGAGCAGTACTTC	CASSLSGTGGYEQYF
NA	TRBJ2-3	TRBV27	14	TGTGCCAGCAGTTGGGTAGGGAACACAGATACGCAGTATTTT	CASSWVGNTDTQYF
NA	TRBJ2-2	TRBV27	13	TGTGCCAGCAGCCGAGAGTACACCGGGGAGCTGTTTTTT	CASSREYTGELFF
NA	TRBJ2-2	TRBV12-3/TRBV12-4	12	TGTGCCAGCAGTTTATTCGAGGGTACGCTGTTTTTT	CASSLFEGTLFF